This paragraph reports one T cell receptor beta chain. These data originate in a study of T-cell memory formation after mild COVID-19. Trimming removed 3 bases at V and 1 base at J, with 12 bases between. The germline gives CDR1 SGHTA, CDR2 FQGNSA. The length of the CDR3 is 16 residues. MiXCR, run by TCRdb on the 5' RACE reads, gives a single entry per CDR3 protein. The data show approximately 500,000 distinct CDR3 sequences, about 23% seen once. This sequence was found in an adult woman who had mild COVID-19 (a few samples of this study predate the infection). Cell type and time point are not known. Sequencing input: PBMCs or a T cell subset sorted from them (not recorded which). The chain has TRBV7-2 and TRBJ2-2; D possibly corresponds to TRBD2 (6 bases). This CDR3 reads CASSFGGRENTGELFF. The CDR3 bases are TGTGCCAGCAGCTTCGGAGGGAGAGAGAACACCGGGGAGCTGTTTTTT.